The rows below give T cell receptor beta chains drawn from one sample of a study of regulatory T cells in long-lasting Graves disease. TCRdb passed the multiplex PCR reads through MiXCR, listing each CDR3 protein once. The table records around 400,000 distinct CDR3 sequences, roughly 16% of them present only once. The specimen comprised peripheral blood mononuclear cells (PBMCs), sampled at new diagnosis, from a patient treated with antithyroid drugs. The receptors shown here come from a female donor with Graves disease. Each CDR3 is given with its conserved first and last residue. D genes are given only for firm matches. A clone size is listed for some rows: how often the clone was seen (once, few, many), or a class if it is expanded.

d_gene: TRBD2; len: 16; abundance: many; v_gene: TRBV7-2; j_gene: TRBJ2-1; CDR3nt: TGTGCCAGCAGCTTTAGGACTAGCGGGGCCTACAATGAGCAGTTCTTC; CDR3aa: CASSFRTSGAYNEQFF
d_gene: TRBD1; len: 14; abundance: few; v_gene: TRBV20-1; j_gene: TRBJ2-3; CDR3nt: TGCAGTGCTAGAGATGGCCAGGGGGCAGATACGCAGTATTTT; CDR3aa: CSARDGQGADTQYF
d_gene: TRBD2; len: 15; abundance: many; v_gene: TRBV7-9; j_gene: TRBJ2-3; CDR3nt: TGTGCCAGCGTACTAGCGGGAGGAAGCACAGATACGCAGTATTTT; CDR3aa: CASVLAGGSTDTQYF
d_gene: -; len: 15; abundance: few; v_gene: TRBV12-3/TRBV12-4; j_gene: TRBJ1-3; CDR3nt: TGTGCCAGCAGTTTCAATAATAAAATTGGAAACACCATATATTTT; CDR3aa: CASSFNNKIGNTIYF
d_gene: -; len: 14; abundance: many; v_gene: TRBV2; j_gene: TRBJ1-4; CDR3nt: TGTGCCAGCAGTGAAACTAGGGCTGGGGAAAAACTGTTTTTT; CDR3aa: CASSETRAGEKLFF
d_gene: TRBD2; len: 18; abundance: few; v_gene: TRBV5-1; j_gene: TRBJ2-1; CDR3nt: TGCGCCAGCAGCTGGGGGGGCCGACTAGCGGGGAGGTACAATGAGCAGTTCTTC; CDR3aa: CASSWGGRLAGRYNEQFF
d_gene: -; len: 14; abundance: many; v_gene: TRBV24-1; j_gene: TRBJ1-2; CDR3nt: TGTGCCACCAGTGATTCAATAACTAACTATGGCTACACCTTC; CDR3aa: CATSDSITNYGYTF
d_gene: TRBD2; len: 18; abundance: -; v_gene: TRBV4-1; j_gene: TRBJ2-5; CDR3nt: TGCGCCAGCAGCCAAAAAATCGCGGGGAGCGGGGCCCAAGAGACCCAGTACTTC; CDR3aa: CASSQKIAGSGAQETQYF
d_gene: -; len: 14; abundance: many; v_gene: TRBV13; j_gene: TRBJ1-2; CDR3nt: TGTGCCAGCAGCTTATCACAGGTCAACTATGGCTACACCTTC; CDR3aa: CASSLSQVNYGYTF
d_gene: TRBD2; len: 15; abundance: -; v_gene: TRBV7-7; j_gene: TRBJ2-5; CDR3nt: TGTGCTAGCAGCTTAGAGGGGAGGGCGGAGGGGACCCAGTACTTC; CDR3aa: CASSLEGRAEGTQYF
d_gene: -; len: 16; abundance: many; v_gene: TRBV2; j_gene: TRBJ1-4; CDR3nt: TGTGCCAGCAGTGAAATGGGGGGGGCAACTAATGAAAAACTGTTTTTT; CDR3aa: CASSEMGGATNEKLFF
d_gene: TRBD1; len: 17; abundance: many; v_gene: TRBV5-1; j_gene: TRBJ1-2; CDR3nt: TGCGCCAGCAGCTACGAACCACCGGGACAGGGACATCGGGGCTACACCTTC; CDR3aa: CASSYEPPGQGHRGYTF
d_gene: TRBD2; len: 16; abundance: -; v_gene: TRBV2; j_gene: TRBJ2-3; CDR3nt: TGTGCCAGCAGATGGAGCGGGGGGGTCGACACAGATACGCAGTATTTT; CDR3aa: CASRWSGGVDTDTQYF
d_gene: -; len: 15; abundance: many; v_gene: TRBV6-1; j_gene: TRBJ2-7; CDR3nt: TGTGCCAGCAGTGAGACTGAGGGGGTCCTTTACGAGCAGTACTTC; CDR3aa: CASSETEGVLYEQYF
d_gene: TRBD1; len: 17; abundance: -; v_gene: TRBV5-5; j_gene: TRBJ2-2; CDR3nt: TGTGCCAGCAGCTTAAGCCGGACAGGGCCGAACACCGGGGAGCTGTTTTTT; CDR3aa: CASSLSRTGPNTGELFF
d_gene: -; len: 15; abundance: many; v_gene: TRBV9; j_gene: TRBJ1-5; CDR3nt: TGTGCCAGCAGCGTAGCGGGGGTTAGTAATCAGCCCCAGCATTTT; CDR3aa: CASSVAGVSNQPQHF
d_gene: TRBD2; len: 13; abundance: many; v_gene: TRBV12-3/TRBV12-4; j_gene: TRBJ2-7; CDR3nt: TGTGCCAGCAGATGGAGCGGGGGTTACGAGCAGTACTTC; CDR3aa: CASRWSGGYEQYF
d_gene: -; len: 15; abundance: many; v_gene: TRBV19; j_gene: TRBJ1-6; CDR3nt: TGTGCCAGTAGTATGGGACCCGGAGGTAATTCACCCCTCCACTTT; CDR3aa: CASSMGPGGNSPLHF
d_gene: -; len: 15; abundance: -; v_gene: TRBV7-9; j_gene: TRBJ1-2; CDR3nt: TGTGCCAGCAGCTTGGACGGCTCAGGAGGCTATGGCTACACCTTC; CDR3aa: CASSLDGSGGYGYTF
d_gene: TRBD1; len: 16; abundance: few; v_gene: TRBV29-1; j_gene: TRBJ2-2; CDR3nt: TGCAGCGTTAGTAAACCGGGACAGCTCAACACCGGGGAGCTGTTTTTT; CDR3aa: CSVSKPGQLNTGELFF
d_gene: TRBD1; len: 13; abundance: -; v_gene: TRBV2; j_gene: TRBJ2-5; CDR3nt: TGTGCGGGTACGACAGGGGGTATCGAGACCCAGTACTTC; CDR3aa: CAGTTGGIETQYF
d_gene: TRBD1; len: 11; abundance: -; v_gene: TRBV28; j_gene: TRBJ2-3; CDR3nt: TGTGCCAGCAGTGGGGAGACAGGGGGGTATTTT; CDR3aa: CASSGETGGYF
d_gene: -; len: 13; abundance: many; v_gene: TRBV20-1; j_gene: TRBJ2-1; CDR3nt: TGCAGTATGCGCTCGAGCTCCTACAATGAGCAGTTCTTC; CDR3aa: CSMRSSSYNEQFF
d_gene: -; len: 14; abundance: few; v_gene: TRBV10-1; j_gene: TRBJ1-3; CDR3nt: TGCGCCAGCAGTCCTGATCTCTCTGGAAACACCATATATTTT; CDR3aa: CASSPDLSGNTIYF
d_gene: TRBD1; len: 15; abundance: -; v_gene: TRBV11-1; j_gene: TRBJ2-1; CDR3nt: TGTGCCAGCAGCTCCCTCCGGGACAGGATAAATGAGCAGTTCTTC; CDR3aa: CASSSLRDRINEQFF
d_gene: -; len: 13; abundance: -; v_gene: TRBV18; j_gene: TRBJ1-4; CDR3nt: TGTGCCAGCTCACCCCGGGAAGGGGAAAAACTGTTTTTT; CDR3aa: CASSPREGEKLFF
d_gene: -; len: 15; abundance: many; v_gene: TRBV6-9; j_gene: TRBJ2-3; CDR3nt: TGTGCCAGCAGTTACGGGCTAGTTGGGGTAGATACGCAGTATTTT; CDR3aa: CASSYGLVGVDTQYF
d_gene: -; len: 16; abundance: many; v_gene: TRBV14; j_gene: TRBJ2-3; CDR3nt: TGTGCCAGCAGCCAAGTTGGGGTAGCTAGCACAGATACGCAGTATTTT; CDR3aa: CASSQVGVASTDTQYF
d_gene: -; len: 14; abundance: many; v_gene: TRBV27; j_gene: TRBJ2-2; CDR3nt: TGTGCCAGCACCCTGACAGGGAACACCGGGGAGCTGTTTTTT; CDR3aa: CASTLTGNTGELFF
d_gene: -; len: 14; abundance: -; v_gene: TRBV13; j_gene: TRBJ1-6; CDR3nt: TGTGCCAGCAGCTTGGGTCGGGGTGTTTCACCCCTCCACTTT; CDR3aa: CASSLGRGVSPLHF